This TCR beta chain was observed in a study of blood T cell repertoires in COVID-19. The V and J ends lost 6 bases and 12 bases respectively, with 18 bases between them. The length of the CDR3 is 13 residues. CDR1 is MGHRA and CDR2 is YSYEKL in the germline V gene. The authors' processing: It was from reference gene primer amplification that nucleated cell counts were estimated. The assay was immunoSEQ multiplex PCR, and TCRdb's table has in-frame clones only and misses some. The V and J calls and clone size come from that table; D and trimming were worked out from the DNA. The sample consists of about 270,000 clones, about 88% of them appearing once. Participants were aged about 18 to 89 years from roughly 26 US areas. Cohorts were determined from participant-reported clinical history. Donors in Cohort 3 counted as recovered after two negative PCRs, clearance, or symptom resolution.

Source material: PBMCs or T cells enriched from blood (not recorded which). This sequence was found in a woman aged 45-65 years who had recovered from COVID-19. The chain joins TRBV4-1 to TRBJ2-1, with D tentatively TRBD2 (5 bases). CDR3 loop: CASRETSSLLQFF. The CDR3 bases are TGCGCCAGCAGGGAGACATCTAGCCTTTTGCAGTTCTTC.